This note documents a single T cell receptor beta chain sequence. The same CDR3 is also encoded by other DNA sequences in this sample. Germline V lookup: CDR1 MDHEN, CDR2 SYDVKM. V shed 2 bases and J shed 1 base, with 13 bases lying between them. The length of the CDR3 is 16 residues. The sample belongs to a study of T cell responses to AZD1222 COVID-19 vaccine. Generated by immunoSEQ multiplex PCR, the TCRdb table keeps only in-frame clones and is missing some. This sample has more than 60,000 clones, with more than 75% found just once. The TCR originated in an adult in good health. The chain carries TRBV28 and TRBJ2-3; tentative D call: TRBD1 (5 bases). The sequences come from peripheral blood, collected on day 0 of AZD1222 vaccination. The DNA for the CDR3 is TGTGCCAGCAGTTTACCCCCAGGGCGACGCACAGATACGCAGTATTTT. This translates into CASSLPPGRRTDTQYF.